These T cell receptor beta chains were read from a single sample in a study of Ad26.COV2.S vaccination and SARS-CoV-2 variants. Measured with immunoSEQ multiplex PCR; TCRdb has only the in-frame clones, and not every one. This repertoire shows fewer than 400,000 clones, about 88% found once; its top ten account for under 2%. The sample here was peripheral blood, taken in a trial of Ad26.COV2.S vaccine versus placebo. The receptors were gathered from a person between 18 and 65 years old who received the Ad26.COV2.S COVID-19 vaccine or a placebo. CDR3s include the opening cysteine and the closing phenylalanine or tryptophan. Each record gives: D gene, V gene, J gene, clone size, CDR3 protein, CDR3 DNA. D genes are given only for firm matches. Not all rows give a size; the values are once, few, many and, for expanded clones, a class.

d_gene: NA; v_gene: TRBV7-2; j_gene: TRBJ1-4; abundance: NA; CDR3aa: CASNMDRNEKLFF; CDR3nt: TGTGCCAGCAACATGGACAGAAATGAAAAACTGTTTTTT
d_gene: NA; v_gene: TRBV6-6; j_gene: TRBJ2-1; abundance: NA; CDR3aa: CAARGSNEQFF; CDR3nt: TGTGCCGCGCGAGGGAGCAATGAGCAGTTCTTC
d_gene: NA; v_gene: TRBV12-3/TRBV12-4; j_gene: TRBJ2-7; abundance: NA; CDR3aa: CASSMTGVYEQYF; CDR3nt: TGTGCCAGCAGTATGACCGGGGTCTACGAGCAGTACTTC
d_gene: TRBD2; v_gene: TRBV18; j_gene: TRBJ2-2; abundance: NA; CDR3aa: CASLGGPRSGELFF; CDR3nt: TGTGCCAGCCTGGGAGGGCCTCGGTCCGGGGAGCTGTTTTTT
d_gene: NA; v_gene: TRBV2; j_gene: TRBJ2-2; abundance: NA; CDR3aa: CASSEMGRATTGELFF; CDR3nt: TGTGCCAGCAGTGAAATGGGCAGGGCGACCACCGGGGAGCTGTTTTTT
d_gene: TRBD2; v_gene: TRBV19; j_gene: TRBJ2-5; abundance: NA; CDR3aa: CASSKRGRETQYF; CDR3nt: TGTGCCAGTAGTAAGCGGGGCCGAGAGACCCAGTACTTC
d_gene: TRBD2; v_gene: TRBV7-2; j_gene: TRBJ2-1; abundance: once; CDR3aa: CASSLGSGRVDEQFF; CDR3nt: TGTGCCAGCAGCTTAGGTAGCGGGAGAGTCGATGAGCAGTTCTTC
d_gene: NA; v_gene: TRBV19; j_gene: TRBJ2-3; abundance: NA; CDR3aa: CASSKSTSTDTQYF; CDR3nt: TGTGCCAGTAGTAAGTCTACTAGCACAGATACGCAGTATTTT
d_gene: TRBD1; v_gene: TRBV7-9; j_gene: TRBJ1-1; abundance: NA; CDR3aa: CASSFPGQGAGGEPEAFF; CDR3nt: TGTGCCAGCAGCTTCCCGGGACAGGGGGCCGGGGGGGAGCCTGAAGCTTTCTTT
d_gene: NA; v_gene: TRBV18; j_gene: TRBJ2-1; abundance: NA; CDR3aa: CASSPTVGPYNEQFF; CDR3nt: TGTGCCAGCTCACCAACCGTTGGACCCTACAATGAGCAGTTCTTC
d_gene: TRBD2; v_gene: TRBV4-2; j_gene: TRBJ2-2; abundance: few; CDR3aa: CASSLTSGNTGELFF; CDR3nt: TGTGCCAGCAGCCTGACTAGCGGGAACACCGGGGAGCTGTTTTTT
d_gene: NA; v_gene: TRBV2; j_gene: TRBJ1-3; abundance: NA; CDR3aa: CASSAEAPRNTIYF; CDR3nt: TGTGCCAGCAGTGCGGAGGCTCCAAGAAACACCATATATTTT
d_gene: NA; v_gene: TRBV24-1; j_gene: TRBJ1-5; abundance: NA; CDR3aa: CATSATGNQPQHF; CDR3nt: TGTGCCACCAGTGCAACAGGTAATCAGCCCCAGCATTTT
d_gene: NA; v_gene: TRBV20-1; j_gene: TRBJ2-1; abundance: NA; CDR3aa: CSATPNEQFF; CDR3nt: TGCAGTGCCACCCCCAATGAGCAGTTCTTC
d_gene: NA; v_gene: TRBV3-1/TRBV3-2; j_gene: TRBJ2-2; abundance: NA; CDR3aa: CASSPMAVNTGELFF; CDR3nt: TGTGCCAGCAGCCCCATGGCGGTGAACACCGGGGAGCTGTTTTTT
d_gene: NA; v_gene: TRBV19; j_gene: TRBJ1-3; abundance: NA; CDR3aa: CASSIGGDGNTIYF; CDR3nt: TGTGCCAGTAGTATCGGGGGGGATGGAAACACCATATATTTT
d_gene: NA; v_gene: TRBV11-2; j_gene: TRBJ2-3; abundance: NA; CDR3aa: CASSLLRVAPTDTQYF; CDR3nt: TGTGCCAGCAGCTTACTGCGGGTAGCCCCCACAGATACGCAGTATTTT
d_gene: NA; v_gene: TRBV5-6; j_gene: TRBJ2-5; abundance: NA; CDR3aa: CASSLTAGETQYF; CDR3nt: TGTGCCAGCAGCTTGACCGCAGGGGAGACCCAGTACTTC
d_gene: TRBD1; v_gene: TRBV5-4; j_gene: TRBJ1-1; abundance: few; CDR3aa: CASSYPTGAGTEAFF; CDR3nt: TGTGCCAGCAGCTACCCAACAGGGGCGGGCACTGAAGCTTTCTTT
d_gene: TRBD2; v_gene: TRBV9; j_gene: TRBJ2-1; abundance: NA; CDR3aa: CASSAADGRVHNEQFF; CDR3nt: TGTGCCAGCAGCGCGGCAGACGGGAGGGTCCACAATGAGCAGTTCTTC
d_gene: NA; v_gene: TRBV3-1/TRBV3-2; j_gene: TRBJ2-3; abundance: NA; CDR3aa: CASSQGLPRRGWEADTQYF; CDR3nt: TGTGCCAGCAGCCAAGGTCTTCCCCGGAGGGGATGGGAGGCAGATACGCAGTATTTT
d_gene: TRBD1; v_gene: TRBV5-1; j_gene: TRBJ2-7; abundance: NA; CDR3aa: CASSSDRPGYEQYF; CDR3nt: TGCGCCAGCAGCTCGGACAGGCCAGGATACGAGCAGTACTTC
d_gene: NA; v_gene: TRBV30; j_gene: TRBJ2-7; abundance: NA; CDR3aa: CAWGTGYEQYF; CDR3nt: TGTGCCTGGGGCACAGGGTACGAGCAGTACTTC
d_gene: NA; v_gene: TRBV7-2; j_gene: TRBJ1-5; abundance: NA; CDR3aa: CASSSGPNQPQHF; CDR3nt: TGTGCCAGCAGCTCGGGGCCTAATCAGCCCCAGCATTTT
d_gene: TRBD1; v_gene: TRBV11-3; j_gene: TRBJ2-7; abundance: NA; CDR3aa: CASSPRDSSYEQYF; CDR3nt: TGTGCCAGCAGCCCTCGGGACAGCTCCTACGAGCAGTACTTC
d_gene: NA; v_gene: TRBV27; j_gene: TRBJ2-7; abundance: NA; CDR3aa: CASSSPGTAKYEQYF; CDR3nt: TGTGCCAGCAGTTCCCCCGGGACCGCGAAGTACGAGCAGTACTTC
d_gene: NA; v_gene: TRBV5-1; j_gene: TRBJ2-2; abundance: NA; CDR3aa: CASSLVGGANTGELFF; CDR3nt: TGCGCCAGCAGCTTGGTAGGAGGGGCGAACACCGGGGAGCTGTTTTTT